This TCR beta chain stems from a study of blood T cell repertoires in COVID-19. Study information: Samples representing acute and convalescent COVID-19 were sourced from the United States, Italy and Spain. In each case, the material was cDNA or gDNA derived from T cells, B-cell-depleted T cells, or PBMCs.

Study processing details: It was from reference gene primer amplification that nucleated cell counts were estimated. Assay used: immunoSEQ multiplex PCR; TCRdb lists only in-frame clones, some missing. The D gene and trimming were derived from the DNA, and the V and J assignments and clone size from that table. Here the sample spans some 280,000 clones, about 85% being singletons. The source material was peripheral blood. The clonotype originates from a woman aged 45-65 years with active or convalescent COVID-19.

The chain's CDR3 is CASSVDGGWQPQHF. CDR3 DNA: TGTGCCAGCAGTGTGGACGGGGGATGGCAGCCCCAGCATTTT. The rearrangement uses TRBV2 and TRBJ1-5; a weak D match, TRBD1 (5 bases). Germline lookup yields CDR1 SNHLY and CDR2 FYNNEI. Trimming removed 4 bases at V and 7 bases at J, with 14 bases between. The CDR3 contains 14 residues.